This T cell receptor beta chain originates from a study of T cells in Graves' hyperthyroidism and ophthalmopathy. Study-wide points: Researchers found most expanded thyroid clonotypes above 0.001 in blood as well.

Exclusion followed for patients with uncontrolled infection, other autoimmune disease, pregnancy or lactation. The PBMCs studied were ones that came from roughly 11 ml fresh peripheral blood. Amplified TCR beta CDR3 regions came from RNA transcripts. During a first-round RT-PCR of the TCR CDR3, the HTBI primer set was used. TCRdb re-called the multiplex PCR reads with MiXCR, one entry per CDR3 protein. This table has roughly 500,000 distinct CDR3 sequences, roughly a quarter appearing once. This clonotype was counted once. No antigen is known for it. V lost 2 bases and J 7 bases, leaving 20 bases between the germline ends. The CDR3 spans 16 residues. Germline assignment: CDR1 SGHDN and CDR2 FVKESK.

The clonotype originates from a woman in her thirties with Graves' ophthalmopathy. Sequencing used blood. The genes are TRBV14 and TRBJ2-5; either TRBD1 or TRBD2 may fit D (5 bases each). As DNA, the CDR3 is TGTGCCAGCAGCCAATTCCATCCGGGACCCCAATGGACCCAGTACTTC. Translation: CASSQFHPGPQWTQYF. The variable domain in full, completed from reference TRBV14 and TRBJ2-5, reads EAGVTQFPSHSVIEKGQTVTLRCDPISGHDNLYWYRRVMGKEIKFLLHFVKESKQDESGMPNNRFLAERTGGTYSTLKVQPAELEDSGVYFCASSQFHPGPQWTQYFGPGTRLLVL.